Each of the 31 T cell receptor beta chains below was sequenced from the same sample in a study of immune cell composition in non-small cell lung cancer. Repertoires were generated with immunoSEQ multiplex PCR, while TCRdb's copy carries only in-frame clones and drops some. This table holds around 2,000 clones, over 70% found once. The sample taken for sequencing was lung tumor tissue. The receptors were sampled from a human donor with non-small cell lung cancer.

This clone was seen only a few times. This chain joins TRBV27 and TRBJ2-7, with TRBD1 identical over 7 bases. This CDR3 contains 12 residues. CDR1 is MNHEY and CDR2 is SMNVEV in the germline V gene (reference sequence). The junction had 4 bases not matched to a gene; V was cut back by 8 bases and J by 3 bases. The CDR3 sequence is CASSSGGYEQYF. CDR3 sequence (DNA): TGTGCCAGCTCCTCAGGGGGCTACGAGCAGTACTTC.

The chain employs TRBV7-2 and TRBJ2-3, with D maybe TRBD2 (6 bases). V was clipped by 6 bases and J by 0 bases, with 13 bases between them. Germline loops: CDR1 SGHTA, CDR2 FQGNSA. This CDR3 has 15 amino acids. CDR3 region: CASRAGSRSTDTQYF. Written as DNA, the CDR3 is TGTGCCAGCAGAGCCGGGAGTCGAAGCACAGATACGCAGTATTTT. Filled out from reference TRBV7-2 and TRBJ2-3, the complete variable domain reads GAGVSQSPSNKVTEKGKDVELRCDPISGHTALYWYRQSLGQGLEFLIYFQGNSAPDKSGLPSDRFSAERTGGSVSTLTIQRTQQEDSAVYLCASRAGSRSTDTQYFGPGTRLTVL.

This clone was recorded only once. The V gene is TRBV12-5, the J gene TRBJ1-2; TRBD1 matches 7 bases. This CDR3 spans 13 amino acids. The V segment lost 7 bases and the J segment 2 bases; nucleotides outside the gene matches: 4. The V gene's germline CDR1 is LGHNT and CDR2 FRNRAP. The CDR3 DNA is TGTGCTAGTGCCTCGACAGGGAACTATGGCTACACCTTC. Its protein product is CASASTGNYGYTF.

This sequence joins TRBV4-3 and TRBJ2-3; 14 bases align to TRBD2. Germline-derived CDR1 and CDR2 are LGHNA and YSLEER. This CDR3 has 17 residues. Trimming removed 1 base from V and 2 bases from J; junction bases left unmatched: 2. In DNA form, the CDR3 reads TGCGCCAGCAGCCAAGGACTAGCGGGAGGGCTCACAGATACGCAGTATTTT. Its protein is CASSQGLAGGLTDTQYF.

J is TRBJ1-4 and V is TRBV19, with D tentatively TRBD1 (5 bases). Looked up from germline, CDR1 is LNHDA and CDR2 is SQIVND (reference sequence). The CDR3 covers 14 residues. V was pared by 7 bases and J by 7 bases, with 16 bases between. CDR3 amino acids: CASTKSGGSEKLFF. The CDR3 nucleotides read TGTGCCAGTACCAAATCGGGGGGAAGTGAAAAACTGTTTTTT. Drawing the rest from reference TRBV19 and TRBJ1-4, the complete variable domain is DGGITQSPKYLFRKEGQNVTLSCEQNLNHDAMYWYRQDPGQGLRLIYYSQIVNDFQKGDIAEGYSVSREKKESFPLTVTSAQKNPTAFYLCASTKSGGSEKLFFGSGTQLSVL.

The chain combines TRBV27 with TRBJ1-1, with 8 bases matching TRBD1. The V segment lost 2 bases and the J segment 6 bases; nucleotides outside the gene matches: 8. CDR3 length: 15 residues. Looked up from germline, CDR1 is MNHEY and CDR2 is SMNVEV (reference sequence). The DNA for the CDR3 is TGTGCCAGCAGTTTACAGGGGGCGATCATGTCTGAAGCTTTCTTT. Amino acid sequence: CASSLQGAIMSEAFF.

This clone was observed a single time. The chain uses TRBV7-9 and TRBJ2-7, with TRBD1 identical over 10 bases. From germline, CDR1 is SEHNR and CDR2 FQNEAQ (reference sequence). CDR3 length equals 14 residues. The V and J ends lost 5 bases and 4 bases, in that order; junction bases with no gene match: 5. The CDR3 region is CASSEGQGPYEQYF. The CDR3 nucleotides read TGTGCCAGCAGCGAGGGACAGGGGCCGTACGAGCAGTACTTC.

The chain has TRBV7-9 and TRBJ1-1; D remains unclear. Trimming left V 6 bases short and J 2 bases short, with 13 bases between. Germline CDR1 and CDR2: SEHNR and FQNEAQ (reference sequence). This CDR3 is 14 amino acids long. The CDR3 sequence: CASRKITVNTEAFF. The CDR3 DNA sequence: TGTGCCAGCAGAAAAATTACAGTTAACACTGAAGCTTTCTTT.

Note on this clone: At one of its ends the junction is not consistent with the germline gene, which may arise from a read error. The CDR3, as DNA: TGCGCCAGCAGCCCCGGAGGACTGAACACTGAAACTTTCTTT. Amino acid sequence: CASSPGGLNTETFF. The chain has TRBV5-1 and TRBJ1-1; D uncertain. The CDR3 totals 14 residues. The germline CDR1 and CDR2 sequences are SGHRS and YFSETQ.

This clone has a handful of counts. The rearrangement links TRBV7-9 to TRBJ2-3, with 14 bases that match TRBD2. CDR1 and CDR2 (germline): SEHNR, FQNEAQ (reference sequence). The length of the CDR3 is 18 residues. V was pared by 4 bases and J by 3 bases, with 9 bases of the junction left unmatched. The CDR3 sequence is CASSSRTSGRSITDTQYF. In nucleotides, the CDR3 is TGTGCCAGCAGCTCGAGGACTAGCGGGAGGAGTATTACAGATACGCAGTATTTT. Variable domain in full (rest from reference TRBV7-9 and TRBJ2-3): DTGVSQNPRHKITKRGQNVTFRCDPISEHNRLYWYRQTLGQGPEFLTYFQNEAQLEKSRLLSDRFSAERPKGSFSTLEIQRTEQGDSAMYLCASSSRTSGRSITDTQYFGPGTRLTVL.

The genes are TRBV6-6 and TRBJ2-3; 7 bases are shared with TRBD1. Trimming took 6 bases from V and 1 from J; bases not matched to a gene: 7. The CDR3 extends over 15 amino acids. CDR1 and CDR2 from the germline V gene are MNHNY and SVGAGI (reference sequence). The CDR3 loop is CASRFKGTGTDTQYF. For the CDR3, the DNA is TGTGCCAGCAGATTTAAAGGGACAGGCACAGATACGCAGTATTTT.

This clone showed up just a few times. The gene calls are TRBV11-1 and TRBJ2-7; 7 bases align to TRBD1. There are 15 residues in the CDR3. The germline CDR1 and CDR2 sequences are SGHAT and FQDESV (reference sequence). The J segment lost 0 bases and the V segment lost 5 bases, leaving 7 bases of the junction unmatched. Written as DNA, the CDR3 is TGTGCCAGCAGCAGAGGACAGGACCGCTCCTACGAGCAGTACTTC. The encoded protein is CASSRGQDRSYEQYF.

V and J are TRBV5-1 and TRBJ2-5; maybe TRBD1 (6 bases). V lost 4 bases and J lost 1, with 8 bases in between. The CDR3 covers 13 residues. The V gene's germline CDR1 is SGHRS and CDR2 YFSETQ. CDR3 loop: CASSPGVQETQYF. Here the CDR3 DNA reads TGCGCCAGCAGCCCAGGGGTCCAAGAGACCCAGTACTTC. The full variable domain, rest sourced from reference TRBV5-1 and TRBJ2-5, is KAGVTQTPRYLIKTRGQQVTLSCSPISGHRSVSWYQQTPGQGLQFLFEYFSETQRNKGNFPGRFSGRQFSNSRSEMNVSTLELGDSALYLCASSPGVQETQYFGPGTRLLVL.

The V and J genes are TRBV10-2 and TRBJ1-2, with no clear D. CDR3 length equals 16 residues. The V gene's germline CDR1 is WSHSY and CDR2 SAAADI. Deletions cut 4 bases from V and 2 bases from J, with 17 bases between. CDR3 nucleotides: TGCGCCAGCAGTGCTCCCGGAGACGGAGACAACTATGGCTACACCTTC. This translates into CASSAPGDGDNYGYTF.

The rearrangement joins TRBV10-2 to TRBJ1-5; TRBD1 might be the D (6 bases). From germline, CDR1 is WSHSY and CDR2 SAAADI. This CDR3 is built from 15 residues. V was cut by 5 bases and J by 7 bases, with 18 bases left in between. CDR3 DNA sequence: TGCGCCAGCAGTCCGCGGGGGGGGGCTAACCAGCCCCAGCATTTT. It yields the protein CASSPRGGANQPQHF.

The sample holds one count of this clone. The rearrangement links TRBV7-2 to TRBJ1-4, with 8 bases identical to TRBD1. Germline lookup yields CDR1 SGHTA and CDR2 FQGNSA. This CDR3 has 15 residues. V gave up 3 bases and J gave up 3 bases; unmatched junction bases: 3. The CDR3 sequence is CASSLDRAPNEKLFF. CDR3 DNA sequence: TGTGCCAGCAGCTTGGACAGGGCGCCTAATGAAAAACTGTTTTTT.

The chain joins TRBV5-4 to TRBJ2-1; the match to TRBD2 covers 9 bases. Per the germline V gene, CDR1 is SGHNT and CDR2 is YYREEE (reference sequence). V was pared by 4 bases and J by 7 bases, with 15 bases of the junction left unmatched. The CDR3 length is 17 residues. CDR3 region: CASSHGRGVAGDNEQFF. CDR3 nucleotide sequence: TGTGCCAGCAGCCACGGGAGGGGGGTAGCGGGAGATAATGAGCAGTTCTTC.

This clone was seen a handful of times. V gene TRBV5-6 combines with J gene TRBJ2-1, with D possibly matching TRBD2 (7 bases). Germline V CDR1 and CDR2: SGHDT, YYEEEE. Trimming took off 4 bases at V and 5 bases at J, with 13 bases between the two ends. The CDR3 totals 14 residues. The chain's CDR3 is CASSVGGGHNEQFF. The CDR3, as DNA: TGTGCCAGCAGCGTAGGGGGGGGCCACAATGAGCAGTTCTTC.

The CDR3 DNA reads TGTGCCAGCAGCTTGAATTGGCGGTCCTATAATTCACCCCTCCACTTT. Translated, it gives CASSLNWRSYNSPLHF. The rearrangement joins TRBV11-2 to TRBJ1-6, with no clear D. The CDR3 is made up of 16 amino acids. The germline V gene encodes CDR1 SGHAT and CDR2 FQNNGV. The ends were cut back, 3 bases at V and 1 base at J, with 10 bases in the middle. The full variable domain, with the rest looked up from reference TRBV11-2 and TRBJ1-6, is EAGVAQSPRYKIIEKRQSVAFWCNPISGHATLYWYQQILGQGPKLLIQFQNNGVVDDSQLPKDRFSAERLKGVDSTLKIQPAKLEDSAVYLCASSLNWRSYNSPLHFGNGTRLTVT.

Only a few counts were recorded for this clone. At one end, the junction sequence differs from germline, possibly due to a read error. V usage is TRBV27 and J usage is TRBJ1-2; 8 nucleotides match TRBD1. Per germline, CDR1 MNHEY and CDR2 SMNVEV (reference sequence). This CDR3 spans 15 amino acids. CDR3 bases: TGTGCCACCAGTGATTCAGGGGGCATGGGCTATGGCTACACCTTC. Protein product: CATSDSGGMGYGYTF.

This clone has a single count. The chain has TRBV6-5 and TRBJ1-3, with D perhaps TRBD1 (6 bases). Per the germline V gene, CDR1 is MNHEY and CDR2 is SVGAGI. The CDR3 contains 15 residues. Trimming cost V 6 bases and J 0 bases, with 12 bases left between them. CDR3 region: CASSRGQHSGNTIYF. As DNA, the CDR3 is TGTGCCAGCAGCCGCGGACAGCACTCTGGAAACACCATATATTTT.

The CDR3 here is CASSEGTDLYEQYF. The CDR3 region has the DNA TGTGCCAGCAGTGAAGGTACAGACCTCTACGAGCAGTACTTC. This chain connects TRBV6-1 to TRBJ2-7, with D unclear. CDR1 MNHNS and CDR2 SASEGT come from the germline V gene. Trimming cost V 1 base and J 3 bases, with 10 bases left between them. This CDR3 contains 14 residues.

About this clone: Different DNA sequences within this sample yield the same CDR3. The chain uses TRBV6-5 and TRBJ2-7; the match to TRBD2 covers 8 bases. CDR1 is MNHEY and CDR2 is SVGAGI in the germline V gene. The junction had 11 bases not matched to a gene; V was cut back by 1 base and J by 6 bases. The CDR3 is made up of 16 amino acids. This CDR3 reads CASSYYGGGRKGEQYF. CDR3 DNA sequence: TGTGCCAGCAGTTACTATGGGGGCGGGAGGAAGGGCGAGCAGTACTTC.

The chain links TRBV18 to TRBJ2-3; TRBD2 agrees at 9 bases. This CDR3 contains 16 residues. Germline CDR1 is KGHSH and CDR2 is LQKENI. Trimming at V came to 2 bases and at J to 2 bases, leaving 5 bases not matched to a gene. As DNA, the CDR3 is TGTGCCAGCTCACCAAGCGGACTAGCGCACACAGATACGCAGTATTTT. It encodes CASSPSGLAHTDTQYF.

The chain is built from TRBV6-1 and TRBJ1-1; 8 positions match TRBD1. Germline loops: CDR1 MNHNS, CDR2 SASEGT. The V segment lost 6 bases and the J segment 1 base; nucleotides outside the gene matches: 4. The CDR3 is 14 residues long. The CDR3 coding sequence is TGTGCCAGCAGGGGGACAGGTGCGAACACTGAAGCTTTCTTT. This gives the protein CASRGTGANTEAFF.

This clone has only a few counts. The V call is TRBV5-6, the J call TRBJ1-6; D remains unclear. CDR3 size: 17 residues. V was shortened by 5 bases and J by 0 bases, with 15 bases between the two germline ends. Germline V CDR1 and CDR2: SGHDT, YYEEEE. For the CDR3, the DNA is TGTGCCAGCAGACCTCGAGGGCTCCGCTCCTATAATTCACCCCTCCACTTT. Translating gives CASRPRGLRSYNSPLHF.

The V call is TRBV5-1, the J call TRBJ2-3, with 8 bases aligning to TRBD1. This CDR3 has 15 residues. Germline CDR1 SGHRS, CDR2 YFSETQ. V lost 4 bases and J lost 0; bases outside the gene matches: 4. The CDR3 loop reads CASSPGQASTDTQYF. The CDR3, as DNA: TGCGCCAGCAGCCCGGGACAGGCGAGCACAGATACGCAGTATTTT.

The chain joins TRBV9 to TRBJ2-3; 12 nucleotides match TRBD2. J was trimmed by 1 base and V by 3 bases; bases with no gene match: 3. CDR3 length equals 16 residues. The V gene's germline CDR1 is SGDLS and CDR2 YYNGEE. CDR3 in amino acids: CASSARLAGGTDTQYF. CDR3 bases: TGTGCCAGCAGCGCCCGACTAGCGGGAGGCACAGATACGCAGTATTTT.

V usage is TRBV6-1 and J usage is TRBJ1-1; 8 nucleotides line up with TRBD1. The V and J ends lost 6 bases and 3 bases, in that order; junction bases with no gene match: 3. The V gene's germline CDR1 is MNHNS and CDR2 SASEGT. CDR3 length: 13 residues. In nucleotides, the CDR3 is TGTGCCAGCAGGGTGGACAGGGACACTGAAGCTTTCTTT. It is translated as CASRVDRDTEAFF.

The rearrangement uses TRBV15 and TRBJ2-1, with TRBD2 matching 11 bases. Losses at the gene ends were 1 base for V and 4 bases for J; bases not matched to a gene: 3. The CDR3 contains 16 residues. Germline assignment: CDR1 LNHNV and CDR2 YYDKDF (reference sequence). CDR3 nucleotides: TGTGCCACCAGCAGAGGAGTAGCGGGAGGGTACAATGAGCAGTTCTTC. Protein: CATSRGVAGGYNEQFF. Full variable domain (outside the CDR3, taken from reference TRBV15 and TRBJ2-1): DAMVIQNPRYQVTQFGKPVTLSCSQTLNHNVMYWYQQKSSQAPKLLFHYYDKDFNNEADTPDNFQSRRPNTSFCFLDIRSPGLGDTAMYLCATSRGVAGGYNEQFFGPGTRLTVL.

The V call is TRBV27, the J call TRBJ1-1; a possible D gene is TRBD1 (6 bases). Germline CDR1 and CDR2: MNHEY and SMNVEV (reference sequence). V was pared by 0 bases and J by 3 bases, with 8 bases between. The CDR3 has 14 residues. CDR3 coding DNA: TGTGCCAGCAGTTTATCGGGACACTACACTGAAGCTTTCTTT. It encodes CASSLSGHYTEAFF.